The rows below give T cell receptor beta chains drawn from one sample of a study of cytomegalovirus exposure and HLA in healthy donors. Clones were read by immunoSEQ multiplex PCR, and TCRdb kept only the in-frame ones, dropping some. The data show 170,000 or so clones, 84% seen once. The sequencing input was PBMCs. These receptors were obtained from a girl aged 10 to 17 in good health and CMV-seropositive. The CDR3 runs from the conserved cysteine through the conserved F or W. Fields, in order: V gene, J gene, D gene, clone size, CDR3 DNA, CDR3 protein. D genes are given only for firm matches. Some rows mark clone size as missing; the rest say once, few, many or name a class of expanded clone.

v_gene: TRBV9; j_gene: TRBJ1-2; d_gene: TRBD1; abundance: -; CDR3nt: TGTGCCAGCAGCAAAAACAGGGGCTTAGGAAGCTACACCTTC; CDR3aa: CASSKNRGLGSYTF
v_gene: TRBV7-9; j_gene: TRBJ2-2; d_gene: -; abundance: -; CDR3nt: TGTGCCAGCAGCCCCGACAGCTTTCTCCCCGGGGAGCTGTTTTTT; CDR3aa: CASSPDSFLPGELFF
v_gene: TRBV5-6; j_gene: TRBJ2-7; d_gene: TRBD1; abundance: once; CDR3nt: TGTGCCAGCAGGGGACAGGGGCGGCACGAGCAGTACTTC; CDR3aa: CASRGQGRHEQYF
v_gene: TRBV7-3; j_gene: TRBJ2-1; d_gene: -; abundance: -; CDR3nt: TGTGCCAGCAGCCCGTGGGGGGGGCCTAACGACAATGAGCAGTTCTTC; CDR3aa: CASSPWGGPNDNEQFF
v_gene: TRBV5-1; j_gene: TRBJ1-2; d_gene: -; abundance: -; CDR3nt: TGCGCCAGCAGCCAAGAGAGTGATGGCTACACCTTC; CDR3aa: CASSQESDGYTF
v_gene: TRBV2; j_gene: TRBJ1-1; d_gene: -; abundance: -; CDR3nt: TGTGCCAGCAGTGCACGAAGCCTTCTTAGGACAGAGAATGAAGCTTTCTTT; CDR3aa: CASSARSLLRTENEAFF
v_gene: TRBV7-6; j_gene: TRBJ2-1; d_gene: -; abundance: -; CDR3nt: TGTGCCAGCAGCTTACGCCATGAGTACCTTGAGCAGTTCTTC; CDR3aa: CASSLRHEYLEQFF
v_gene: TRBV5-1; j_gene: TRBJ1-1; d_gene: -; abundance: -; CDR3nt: TGCGCCAGCAGCTTGGAAACGGGGAACACTGAAGCTTTCTTT; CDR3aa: CASSLETGNTEAFF
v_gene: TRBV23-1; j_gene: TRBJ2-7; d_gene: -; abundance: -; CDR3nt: TGCGCCAGCAGTCAACGGGCCATTGGGACACTTTACGAGCAGTACTTC; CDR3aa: CASSQRAIGTLYEQYF
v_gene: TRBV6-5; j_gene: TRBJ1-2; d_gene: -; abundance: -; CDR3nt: TGTGCCAGCAGTTACGGGACAAATAACTATGGCTACACCTTC; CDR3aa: CASSYGTNNYGYTF
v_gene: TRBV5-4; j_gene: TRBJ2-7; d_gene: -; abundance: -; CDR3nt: TGTGCCAGCAGCTTCCGAGGCACTACCTACGAGCAGTACTTC; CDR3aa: CASSFRGTTYEQYF
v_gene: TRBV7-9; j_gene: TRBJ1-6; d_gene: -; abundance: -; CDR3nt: TGTGCCAGCAGCTTAGATCCGGGAGTATCACCCCTCCACTTT; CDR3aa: CASSLDPGVSPLHF
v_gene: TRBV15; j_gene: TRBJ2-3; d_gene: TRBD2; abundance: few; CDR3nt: TGTGCCACCAGCAGAGCCGGAGCGGGGCATAGCACAGATACGCAGTATTTT; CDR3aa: CATSRAGAGHSTDTQYF
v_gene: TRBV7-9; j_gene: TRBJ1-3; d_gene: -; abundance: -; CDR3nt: TGTGCCAGCAGCTTACTTTCAGGGGTCAGGTCTACAATAGGAAACACCATATATTTT; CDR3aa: CASSLLSGVRSTIGNTIYF
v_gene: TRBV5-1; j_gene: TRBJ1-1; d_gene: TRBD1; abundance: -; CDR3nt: TGCGCCAGCAGCCCGGGACAGTTGGACACTGAAGCTTTCTTT; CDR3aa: CASSPGQLDTEAFF
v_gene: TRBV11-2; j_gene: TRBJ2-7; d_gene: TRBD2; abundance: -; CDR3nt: TGTGCCAGCAGCATCACCCCCGGGACTAGGGGGAACGAGCAGTACTTC; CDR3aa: CASSITPGTRGNEQYF
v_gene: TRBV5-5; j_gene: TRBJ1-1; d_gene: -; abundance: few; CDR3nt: TGTGCCAGCAGCTTGGGGCAGGGTAAAGGGAACACTGAAGCTTTCTTT; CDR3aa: CASSLGQGKGNTEAFF
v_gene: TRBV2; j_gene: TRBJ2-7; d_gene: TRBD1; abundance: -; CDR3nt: TGTGCCCCAGGCCAGGGGGCCTACGAGCAGTACTTC; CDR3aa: CAPGQGAYEQYF
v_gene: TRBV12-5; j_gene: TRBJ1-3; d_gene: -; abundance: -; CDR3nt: TGTGACTACTCTGGAAACACCATATATTTT; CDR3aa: CDYSGNTIYF